These 30 T cell receptor beta chains came from one sample sequenced in a study of blood T cell repertoires in COVID-19. Profiling relied on immunoSEQ multiplex PCR, and the TCRdb table lists in-frame clones only, not all of them. Found here are around 300,000 clones, about 88% of them singletons; the top ten hold around 2%. Sequencing was done on a sample of PBMCs or T cells enriched from blood (not recorded which). The receptors were sampled from an older woman in a cohort exposed to, infected with or recovered from COVID-19 (not recorded which).

The chain employs TRBV27 and TRBJ1-4; TRBD1 aligns across 9 bases. CDR1 and CDR2 (germline): MNHEY, SMNVEV (reference sequence). The CDR3 loop spans 15 amino acids. The trim removed 7 bases at V and 3 bases at J, leaving 6 bases unmatched. The CDR3, as DNA: TGTGCCAGCAAAATCTGGGACAGGGCTAATGAAAAACTGTTTTTT. The encoded protein is CASKIWDRANEKLFF.

This clone was seen a single time. CDR3 region: CASSQAGIGTEAFF. The CDR3 DNA reads as TGTGCCAGCAGCCAAGCGGGGATCGGCACTGAAGCTTTCTTT. J is TRBJ1-1 and V is TRBV3-1 (or the pseudogene TRBV3-2); D uncertain. The CDR3 runs to 14 residues. V gave up 1 base and J gave up 4 bases, with 10 bases separating them. CDR1 and CDR2 from the germline V gene are LGHDT and YNNKEL (reference sequence).

This chain links TRBV28 with TRBJ1-1; TRBD1 matches at 10 bases. With 4 bases clipped from V and 5 bases from J, the junction kept 7 bases outside the gene matches. This CDR3 contains 15 residues. Germline CDR1 is MDHEN and CDR2 is SYDVKM. The CDR3 sequence: CASSWGGQGGTEAFF. The CDR3 DNA is TGTGCCAGCAGTTGGGGTGGACAGGGGGGGACTGAAGCTTTCTTT.

V and J are TRBV3-1 (or the pseudogene TRBV3-2) and TRBJ1-1; tentatively, D is TRBD1 (6 bases). The CDR3 covers 14 residues. Germline values: CDR1 LGHDT, CDR2 YNNKEL (reference sequence). V shed 4 bases and J shed 3 bases, with 12 bases lying between them. DNA of the CDR3: TGTGCCAGCAGCCCCACGGGGGGGCACACTGAAGCTTTCTTT. Amino acids: CASSPTGGHTEAFF.

The J gene is TRBJ1-5, the V gene TRBV5-6; maybe TRBD1 (5 bases). Trimming took 0 bases from V and 2 from J, leaving 9 bases between them. Germline assignment: CDR1 SGHDT and CDR2 YYEEEE. The CDR3 has 15 amino acids. The CDR3 DNA reads as TGTGCCAGCAGCTTGGAGGGCAGGGGCAATCAGCCCCAGCATTTT. Amino acid sequence: CASSLEGRGNQPQHF.

V is TRBV7-2 and J is TRBJ1-2; 7 bases are shared with TRBD1. The germline V gene encodes CDR1 SGHTA and CDR2 FQGNSA. V lost 2 bases, J lost 3 bases, and 6 bases stayed unmatched. The CDR3 is made up of 15 amino acids. The CDR3 sequence: CASSLRARGDYGYTF. In DNA, the CDR3 is TGTGCCAGCAGCTTACGCGCCAGGGGGGACTATGGCTACACCTTC.

This chain connects TRBV27 to TRBJ2-1; 11 bases align to TRBD1. The CDR3 runs 18 residues. With V trimmed by 3 bases and J by 6 bases, 13 bases remained unmatched. Per germline, CDR1 MNHEY and CDR2 SMNVEV (reference sequence). CDR3 sequence (DNA): TGTGCCAGCAGTTTTCAGGAGTCGGGACAGGGGGGACCCAATGAGCAGTTCTTC. Translation gives CASSFQESGQGGPNEQFF.

The chain has TRBV7-2 and TRBJ2-7; TRBD1 might be the D (5 bases). V lost 4 bases to trimming and J lost 3 bases, with 10 bases between them. Germline V lookup: CDR1 SGHTA, CDR2 FQGNSA. The CDR3 has 13 residues. The CDR3 loop reads CASSSQAIYEQYF. The DNA for the CDR3 is TGTGCCAGCAGCTCACAGGCTATCTACGAGCAGTACTTC.

The J gene is TRBJ1-2, the V gene TRBV28, with unresolved D. CDR3 length equals 13 residues. The germline V gene encodes CDR1 MDHEN and CDR2 SYDVKM. Trimming pared 4 bases from V and 6 bases from J, leaving 12 bases between. The CDR3 DNA sequence: TGTGCCAGCAGTTCCCCCCCCGGGGATGGCTACACCTTC. Protein: CASSSPPGDGYTF.

About this clone: One end of the junction fails to match germline, which may point to a read error. The gene calls are TRBV7-7 and TRBJ2-2; the match to TRBD1 covers 7 bases. The V gene's germline CDR1 is SSHAT and CDR2 FNYEAQ (reference sequence). The CDR3 sequence is 18 residues long. The DNA for the CDR3 is TGTGCTAGCAGCTCCCACCTGCAGGGGGAACTGAACACCGGGGAGCTGTTTTTT. Amino acid sequence: CASSSHLQGELNTGELFF.

The chain joins TRBV9 to TRBJ2-1; no reliable D call. The germline gives CDR1 SGDLS, CDR2 YYNGEE. Trimming took off 0 bases at V and 6 bases at J, with 4 bases between the two ends. This CDR3 is built from 12 residues. The CDR3 DNA sequence: TGTGCCAGCAGCGTAGTGGCCAATGAGCAGTTCTTC. It translates to CASSVVANEQFF. Full variable domain (missing parts from reference TRBV9 and TRBJ2-1): DSGVTQTPKHLITATGQRVTLRCSPRSGDLSVYWYQQSLDQGLQFLIQYYNGEERAKGNILERFSAQQFPDLHSELNLSSLELGDSALYFCASSVVANEQFFGPGTRLTVL.

The chain uses TRBV10-1 and TRBJ2-2, with D maybe TRBD2 (6 bases). The CDR3 totals 15 residues. V lost 5 bases and J lost 0, with 10 bases in between. CDR1 and CDR2 from the germline V gene are WNHNN and SYGVQD (reference sequence). CDR3 nucleotide sequence: TGCGCCAGCAGTCGAGCGGGTTCGAACACCGGGGAGCTGTTTTTT. This gives the protein CASSRAGSNTGELFF.

This clone occurred once. This rearrangement joins TRBV28 to TRBJ2-7; the match to TRBD2 covers 10 bases. The CDR3 extends over 20 amino acids. Germline V gives CDR1 MDHEN, CDR2 SYDVKM. Unmatched junction bases numbered 17, after V lost 3 bases and J lost 0 bases. CDR3 DNA sequence: TGTGCCAGCAGTTTCTACAGGGCAGGGGGTAGCGGGAGGAGCTCCTACGAGCAGTACTTC. This codes for CASSFYRAGGSGRSSYEQYF.

This clone appeared a few times. Within the sample, other DNA sequences also encode this same CDR3. V gene TRBV2 combines with J gene TRBJ2-5; tentatively, D is TRBD1 (6 bases). Germline assignment: CDR1 SNHLY and CDR2 FYNNEI. V was pared by 4 bases and J by 2 bases, with 8 bases between. This CDR3 contains 13 residues. CDR3 loop: CASSVQGQETQYF. CDR3 DNA: TGTGCCAGCAGTGTACAGGGTCAAGAGACCCAGTACTTC.

This clone was counted once. This chain connects TRBV30 to TRBJ2-5; 8 bases are shared with TRBD1. The CDR3 totals 15 residues. The V and J ends lost 0 bases and 3 bases, in that order; junction bases with no gene match: 6. The germline V gene has CDR1 GTSNPN and CDR2 SVGIG (reference sequence). The CDR3 spells CAWSVGTGDKETQYF. For the CDR3, the DNA is TGTGCCTGGAGTGTAGGGACAGGAGATAAAGAGACCCAGTACTTC.

This clone was seen once. The V gene is TRBV28, the J gene TRBJ1-5; 7 positions agree with TRBD1. The CDR3 is 16 residues long. The V gene end was trimmed by 6 bases and the J gene end by 1 base; junction bases not matched to a gene: 9. Germline assignment: CDR1 MDHEN and CDR2 SYDVKM. The CDR3 protein is CASRLKARGSNQPQHF. CDR3 coding DNA: TGTGCCAGCAGATTAAAGGCCAGGGGGAGCAATCAGCCCCAGCATTTT.

V usage is TRBV30 and J usage is TRBJ2-1; the match to TRBD2 covers 14 bases. Trimming at V came to 3 bases and at J to 3 bases, leaving 4 bases not matched to a gene. Germline values: CDR1 GTSNPN, CDR2 SVGIG (reference sequence). The CDR3 runs 16 residues. The CDR3 DNA follows: TGTGCCTGGAGGAAGGGGACTAGCGGGAGCTACAATGAGCAGTTCTTC. Encoded protein: CAWRKGTSGSYNEQFF.

The chain is built from TRBV7-2 and TRBJ2-5; 7 positions match TRBD2. Trimming cost V 1 base and J 2 bases; bases outside gene matches: 13. Per germline, CDR1 SGHTA and CDR2 FQGNSA. The length of the CDR3 is 18 residues. This CDR3 reads CASSLGIQARGSQETQYF. The CDR3 DNA follows: TGTGCCAGCAGCTTAGGAATTCAGGCCCGCGGGAGTCAAGAGACCCAGTACTTC.

The chain is built from TRBV11-2 and TRBJ2-3; 9 bases match TRBD1. The CDR3 length is 14 residues. The V gene's germline CDR1 is SGHAT and CDR2 FQNNGV. J was trimmed by 3 bases and V by 8 bases; bases with no gene match: 6. The chain's CDR3 is CASRDRGRTDTQYF. The CDR3 coding sequence is TGTGCCAGCCGTGACAGGGGGAGGACAGATACGCAGTATTTT. Full variable domain (missing parts from reference TRBV11-2 and TRBJ2-3): EAGVAQSPRYKIIEKRQSVAFWCNPISGHATLYWYQQILGQGPKLLIQFQNNGVVDDSQLPKDRFSAERLKGVDSTLKIQPAKLEDSAVYLCASRDRGRTDTQYFGPGTRLTVL.

The chain couples TRBV19 to TRBJ2-5, with D possibly TRBD1 on 6 matching bases. Trimming took 4 bases from V and 5 from J, leaving 17 bases between them. CDR1 is LNHDA, CDR2 SQIVND, per germline (reference sequence). The CDR3 loop spans 15 amino acids. DNA of the CDR3: TGTGCCAGTAGTAGCTCCGGGACACCCAGGGAGACCCAGTACTTC. Its protein is CASSSSGTPRETQYF.

In this sample, this clone turned up once. The V and J genes are TRBV6-5 and TRBJ2-2; TRBD1 aligns across 8 bases. The junction had 8 bases not matched to a gene; V was cut back by 7 bases and J by 4 bases. Germline lookup yields CDR1 MNHEY and CDR2 SVGAGI. CDR3 length equals 15 residues. The CDR3 is CASIPTGAGTGELFF. The CDR3 DNA reads as TGTGCCAGCATTCCGACAGGGGCGGGCACCGGGGAGCTGTTTTTT.

This sequence joins TRBV30 and TRBJ1-4; D is undetermined. The germline V gene encodes CDR1 GTSNPN and CDR2 SVGIG (reference sequence). V was clipped by 0 bases and J by 4 bases, with 12 bases between them. The CDR3 loop spans 15 amino acids. The CDR3: CAWSVVADINEKLFF. The CDR3 DNA follows: TGTGCCTGGAGTGTCGTGGCAGACATTAATGAAAAACTGTTTTTT.

The DNA of the CDR3 is TGTGCCACCAGTGATCCCACGGAGGGGATTTACACCGGGGAGCTGTTTTTT. This sequence encodes CATSDPTEGIYTGELFF. The chain links TRBV24-1 to TRBJ2-2; D is possibly TRBD2 (6 bases). V was trimmed by 3 bases and J by 3 bases, leaving 16 bases between them. Germline V gene data show CDR1 as KGHDR and CDR2 as SFDVKD. The CDR3 is made up of 17 amino acids.

This clone was seen more than once but under ten times. The chain is built from TRBV28 and TRBJ1-1; D remains unclear. V shed 4 bases and J shed 11 bases, with 11 bases lying between them. The CDR3 runs to 11 residues. Germline CDR1 reads MDHEN; CDR2 reads SYDVKM. The CDR3 DNA reads TGTGCCAGCAGTTCCCGGGCTAGCGCTTTCTTT. Amino acid sequence: CASSSRASAFF.

This chain links TRBV5-8 with TRBJ2-7; a weak D match, TRBD1 (5 bases). Germline loops: CDR1 SGHTS, CDR2 YDEGEE. The CDR3 runs to 13 residues. V was trimmed by 4 bases and J by 4 bases, leaving 12 bases between them. The CDR3 sequence: CASSAPRVYEQYF. The CDR3 DNA follows: TGTGCCAGCAGCGCCCCCAGGGTATACGAGCAGTACTTC.

The gene calls are TRBV7-9 and TRBJ1-1; D call uncertain. In germline, CDR1 is SEHNR, CDR2 FQNEAQ (reference sequence). The CDR3 is 17 residues long. The V end was cut by 5 bases, the J end by 1 base, with 20 bases between. CDR3 loop: CASSPPGYRVGNTEAFF. CDR3 in DNA: TGTGCCAGCAGCCCCCCGGGGTACCGGGTGGGGAACACTGAAGCTTTCTTT. The full variable domain, rest sourced from reference TRBV7-9 and TRBJ1-1, is DTGVSQNPRHKITKRGQNVTFRCDPISEHNRLYWYRQTLGQGPEFLTYFQNEAQLEKSRLLSDRFSAERPKGSFSTLEIQRTEQGDSAMYLCASSPPGYRVGNTEAFFGQGTRLTVV.

DNA of the CDR3: TGTGCCAGCAGCCCACCAGGGTACGAGCAGTACTTC. Amino acid sequence: CASSPPGYEQYF. This rearrangement joins TRBV28 to TRBJ2-7, with a weak D call TRBD1 (5 bases). The CDR3 runs 12 residues. The germline gives CDR1 MDHEN, CDR2 SYDVKM. Trimming took off 6 bases at V and 4 bases at J, with 10 bases between the two ends.

This chain links TRBV19 with TRBJ1-5, with D possibly TRBD1 on 6 matching bases. This CDR3 spans 11 amino acids. Germline V gene sequence: CDR1 LNHDA, CDR2 SQIVND (reference sequence). V lost 6 bases to trimming and J lost 11 bases, with 11 bases between them. The CDR3 region is CASRRTGSQHF. In nucleotides, the CDR3 is TGTGCCAGTAGGCGTACAGGGTCCCAGCATTTT.

The chain carries TRBV10-3 and TRBJ1-1; 7 nucleotides match TRBD1. The germline V gene has CDR1 ENHRY and CDR2 SYGVKD. The CDR3 spans 16 residues. V lost 0 bases and J lost 10; bases outside the gene matches: 14. The CDR3 spells CAISESGDAIRGRAFF. DNA of the CDR3: TGTGCCATCAGTGAGTCAGGCGACGCGATCAGGGGGAGAGCTTTCTTT.

The chain employs TRBV29-1 and TRBJ1-3; TRBD1 is a possible D gene (6 bases). Germline loops: CDR1 SQVTM, CDR2 ANQGSEA. Trimming shortened V by 6 bases and J by 4 bases, and 19 bases separated the two germline ends. The CDR3 consists of 15 residues. The CDR3 DNA reads TGCAGCGTGGGGGCGGACGGACCAGCGGGAAACACCATATATTTT. Translating gives CSVGADGPAGNTIYF.